One sample yielded the 17 T cell receptor beta chains listed below, sequenced in a study of regulatory T cells in long-lasting Graves disease. CDR3 regions were amplified by Arm-PCR using iRepertoire HTBI primers to build TCR beta libraries. TCRdb reprocessed the multiplex PCR reads with MiXCR, giving one entry per CDR3 protein. Here the sample spans roughly 500,000 distinct CDR3 sequences, 20% to 25% being singletons. Time point indicated: persistent/refractory GD, antithyroid drugs over 5 years with positive TRAb. With RNA extracted from PBMCs as input, the TCR library was made. The input for sequencing was peripheral blood mononuclear cells (PBMCs), taken when the disease was refractory, from a patient treated with antithyroid drugs. These receptors were collected from a female donor with Graves disease.

With respect to this clonotype: This could be a read error, since a much larger clone is one nucleotide away. The CDR3 region is CASSSEGGQPQHF. CDR3 nucleotide sequence: TGTGCCAGCAGCTCAGAGGGGGGTCAGCCCCAGCATTTT. The gene calls are TRBV5-5 and TRBJ1-5, with D perhaps TRBD1 (6 bases). V lost 3 bases, J lost 6 bases, and 10 bases lay in between. Looked up from germline, CDR1 is SGHKS and CDR2 is YYEKEE (reference sequence). The CDR3 runs to 13 residues.

The CDR3 DNA is TGTGCCAGTAGTAGGGGAGATGGGGCCAACGTCCTGACTTTC. Translating gives CASSRGDGANVLTF. J is TRBJ2-6 and V is TRBV19, with D maybe TRBD2 (5 bases). CDR3 length equals 14 residues. V was pared by 4 bases and J by 3 bases, with 7 bases between. The V gene's germline CDR1 is LNHDA and CDR2 SQIVND (reference sequence). The full variable domain, with the rest looked up from reference TRBV19 and TRBJ2-6, is DGGITQSPKYLFRKEGQNVTLSCEQNLNHDAMYWYRQDPGQGLRLIYYSQIVNDFQKGDIAEGYSVSREKKESFPLTVTSAQKNPTAFYLCASSRGDGANVLTFGAGSRLTVL.

This chain uses TRBV30 with TRBJ2-5, with unresolved D. This CDR3 has 13 amino acids. V lost 0 bases and J 1 base, leaving 6 bases between the germline ends. Germline loops: CDR1 GTSNPN, CDR2 SVGIG (reference sequence). CDR3 bases: TGTGCCTGGAGTGTAGGTCTCCAAGAGACCCAGTACTTC. Protein product: CAWSVGLQETQYF.

The V call is TRBV6-5, the J call TRBJ1-3, with D maybe TRBD1 (5 bases). V gave up 4 bases and J gave up 1 base, with 20 bases separating them. In germline, CDR1 is MNHEY, CDR2 SVGAGI. The CDR3 consists of 18 residues. As DNA, the CDR3 is TGTGCCAGCAGTTCGGGCCTTCCCGAGGGGAGGTCTGGAAACACCATATATTTT. Its protein product is CASSSGLPEGRSGNTIYF.

This clonotype was detected many times. The chain links TRBV7-2 to TRBJ1-5; no clear D. Trimming shortened V by 4 bases and J by 3 bases, and 16 bases separated the two germline ends. There are 16 residues in the CDR3. Germline CDR1 is SGHTA and CDR2 is FQGNSA. The CDR3 sequence: CASSSMAAGSNQPQHF. The DNA of the CDR3 is TGTGCCAGCAGCTCGATGGCAGCCGGGTCCAATCAGCCCCAGCATTTT.

This clonotype was recorded many times. The chain has TRBV11-2 and TRBJ2-7, with D uncertain. V lost 6 bases, J lost 7 bases, and 7 bases lay in between. Germline V gene lookup returns CDR1 SGHAT and CDR2 FQNNGV. The CDR3 has 10 amino acids. Here the CDR3 reads CASSEDEQYF. The CDR3 DNA reads as TGTGCCAGCAGTGAGGATGAGCAGTACTTC.

The sample holds many counts of this clonotype. CDR3 sequence: CAWNQGIDNSPLHF. The CDR3 nucleotides read TGTGCCTGGAACCAGGGGATTGATAATTCACCCCTCCACTTT. The V call is TRBV30, the J call TRBJ1-6; TRBD1 might be the D (6 bases). Germline-derived CDR1 and CDR2 are GTSNPN and SVGIG (reference sequence). V was trimmed by 4 bases and J by 5 bases, leaving 12 bases between them. The length of the CDR3 is 14 residues.

This clonotype has just a few counts. Since a much larger clone is just one base distant, this may be a read error. This sequence joins TRBV28 and TRBJ1-2; D is unclear. The CDR3 loop spans 15 amino acids. Per germline, CDR1 MDHEN and CDR2 SYDVKM. The CDR3 DNA follows: TGTGCCAGCACCCCCCTACCGAGCCGAAACTATGACTACACCTTC. Its protein product is CASTPLPSRNYDYTF.

This clonotype has ten or more counts. The rearrangement joins TRBV6-2 or TRBV6-3 to TRBJ1-1; no clear D. Trimming took off 3 bases at V and 1 base at J, with 6 bases between the two ends. This CDR3 contains 13 residues. The germline V gene has CDR1 MNHEY and CDR2 SVGEGT. The CDR3, as DNA: TGTGCCAGCAGTTATCACGAGAACACTGAAGCTTTCTTT. Translation: CASSYHENTEAFF.

The chain employs TRBV5-5 and TRBJ1-5; D perhaps matches TRBD1 (5 bases). The germline V and J ends were trimmed by 3 bases and 6 bases, with 16 bases remaining between them. Germline loops: CDR1 SGHKS, CDR2 YYEKEE (reference sequence). The CDR3 runs to 15 residues. This CDR3 is CASSWTGGEVQPQHF. In nucleotides, the CDR3 is TGTGCCAGCAGCTGGACCGGGGGAGAAGTTCAGCCCCAGCATTTT.

This clonotype was picked up many times. V gene TRBV11-2 combines with J gene TRBJ2-5; either TRBD1 or TRBD2 may fit D (6 bases each). The CDR3 extends over 16 amino acids. Germline loops: CDR1 SGHAT, CDR2 FQNNGV. Trimming removed 1 base from V and 5 bases from J, with 17 bases in between. In nucleotides, the CDR3 is TGTGCCAGCAGCTTAGCGAGGGGGGCTGGTTGGGAGACCCAGTACTTC. Translated, it gives CASSLARGAGWETQYF.

The chain combines TRBV6-1 with TRBJ2-7; TRBD2 agrees at 12 bases. This CDR3 spans 17 amino acids. The V gene's germline CDR1 is MNHNS and CDR2 SASEGT. Losses at the gene ends were 11 bases for V and 2 bases for J; bases not matched to a gene: 16. CDR3 sequence (DNA): TGTGCCTGCACCAAGACTAGCGGGGGTACCTTAGCCTACGAGCAGTACTTC. It is translated as CACTKTSGGTLAYEQYF.

This clonotype was detected ten times or more. The chain carries TRBV12-3 or TRBV12-4 and TRBJ1-1, with D unresolved. CDR3 length equals 14 residues. The ends were cut back, 1 base at V and 6 bases at J, with 12 bases in the middle. CDR3 protein: CASSLGPGSAEAFF. The CDR3 DNA is TGTGCCAGCAGTTTAGGTCCGGGTAGCGCTGAAGCTTTCTTT.

This clonotype appeared a few times. This chain uses TRBV20-1 with TRBJ2-7; 7 bases agree with TRBD2. Germline V gene lookup returns CDR1 DFQATT and CDR2 SNEGSKA (reference sequence). The V and J ends lost 0 bases and 2 bases, in that order; junction bases with no gene match: 7. The CDR3 consists of 15 residues. The CDR3 bases are TGCAGTGCTAGAGATCTGCTAGCGGAGCCCTACGAGCAGTACTTC. Protein product: CSARDLLAEPYEQYF.

This clonotype was picked up a small number of times. V gene TRBV29-1 combines with J gene TRBJ2-5; D perhaps matches TRBD2 (7 bases). CDR3 length: 13 amino acids. The V and J ends lost 3 bases and 3 bases respectively, with 11 bases between them. Germline CDR1 reads SQVTM; CDR2 reads ANQGSEA. The CDR3 sequence is CSVEGGGEETQYF. In nucleotides, the CDR3 is TGCAGCGTTGAGGGAGGGGGAGAAGAGACCCAGTACTTC.

In this sample, this clonotype turned up many times. The V gene is TRBV7-2, the J gene TRBJ1-5; D might be TRBD1 (5 bases). This CDR3 comprises 13 residues. The V end lost 4 bases, the J end lost 5 bases, and 9 bases lay between the germline ends. Germline V gene data show CDR1 as SGHTA and CDR2 as FQGNSA. The CDR3 nucleotides are TGTGCCAGCAGCTCACGGGGGGATCAGCCCCAGCATTTT. As protein: CASSSRGDQPQHF.

This clonotype was seen a few times. The chain joins TRBV29-1 to TRBJ2-7; a weak D match, TRBD2 (6 bases). V dropped 4 bases and J dropped 3 bases, with 10 bases sitting between them. The CDR3 sequence is 12 residues long. Germline lookup yields CDR1 SQVTM and CDR2 ANQGSEA. The CDR3 DNA reads TGCAGCGTTGGGAAGGAGGGCTACGAGCAGTACTTC. The encoded protein is CSVGKEGYEQYF.